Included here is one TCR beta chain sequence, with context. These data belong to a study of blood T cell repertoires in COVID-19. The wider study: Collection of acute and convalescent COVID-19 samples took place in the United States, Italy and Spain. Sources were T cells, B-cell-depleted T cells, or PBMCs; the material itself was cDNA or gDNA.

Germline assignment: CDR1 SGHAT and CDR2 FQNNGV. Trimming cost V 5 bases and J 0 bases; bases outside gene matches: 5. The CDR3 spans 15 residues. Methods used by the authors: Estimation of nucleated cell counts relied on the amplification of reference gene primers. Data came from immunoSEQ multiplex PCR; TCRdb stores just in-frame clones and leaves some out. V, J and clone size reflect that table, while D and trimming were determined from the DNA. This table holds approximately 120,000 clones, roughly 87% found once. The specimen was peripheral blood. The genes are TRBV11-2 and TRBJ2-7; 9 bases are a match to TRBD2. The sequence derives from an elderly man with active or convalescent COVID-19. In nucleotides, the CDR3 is TGTGCCAGCAGCACTCTAGCGGGGAGCTCCTACGAGCAGTACTTC. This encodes CASSTLAGSSYEQYF.